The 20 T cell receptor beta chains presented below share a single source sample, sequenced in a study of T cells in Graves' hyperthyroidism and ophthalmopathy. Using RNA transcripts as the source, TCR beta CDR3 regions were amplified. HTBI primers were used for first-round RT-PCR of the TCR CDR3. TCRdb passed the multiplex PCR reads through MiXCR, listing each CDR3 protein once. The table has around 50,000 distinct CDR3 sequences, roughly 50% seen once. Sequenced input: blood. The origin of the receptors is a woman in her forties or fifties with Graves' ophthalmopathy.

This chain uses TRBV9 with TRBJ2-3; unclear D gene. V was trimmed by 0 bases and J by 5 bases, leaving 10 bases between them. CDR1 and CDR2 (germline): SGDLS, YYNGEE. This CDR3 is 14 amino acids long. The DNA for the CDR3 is TGTGCCAGCAGCGTAGAAGCAGCCATAGATACGCAGTATTTT. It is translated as CASSVEAAIDTQYF. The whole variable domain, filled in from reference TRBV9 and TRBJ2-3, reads DSGVTQTPKHLITATGQRVTLRCSPRSGDLSVYWYQQSLDQGLQFLIQYYNGEERAKGNILERFSAQQFPDLHSELNLSSLELGDSALYFCASSVEAAIDTQYFGPGTRLTVL.

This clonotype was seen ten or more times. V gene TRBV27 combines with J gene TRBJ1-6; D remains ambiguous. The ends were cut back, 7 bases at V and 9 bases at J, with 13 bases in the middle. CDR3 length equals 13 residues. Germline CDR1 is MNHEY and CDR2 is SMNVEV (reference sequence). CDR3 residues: CASKLGLTSPLHF. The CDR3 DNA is TGTGCCAGCAAGCTCGGACTAACTTCACCCCTCCACTTT.

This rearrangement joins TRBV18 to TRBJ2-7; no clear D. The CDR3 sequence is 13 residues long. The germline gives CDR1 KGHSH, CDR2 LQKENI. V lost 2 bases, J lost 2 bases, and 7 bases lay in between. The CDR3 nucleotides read TGTGCCAGCTCACCATACGGAACCTACGAGCAGTACTTC. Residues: CASSPYGTYEQYF.

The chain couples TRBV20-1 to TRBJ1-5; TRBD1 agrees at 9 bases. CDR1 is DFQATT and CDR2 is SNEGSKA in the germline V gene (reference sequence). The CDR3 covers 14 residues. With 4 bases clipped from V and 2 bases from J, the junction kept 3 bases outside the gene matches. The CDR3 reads CSAIRTGGNQPQHF. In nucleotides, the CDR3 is TGCAGTGCTATTCGGACAGGGGGCAATCAGCCCCAGCATTTT.

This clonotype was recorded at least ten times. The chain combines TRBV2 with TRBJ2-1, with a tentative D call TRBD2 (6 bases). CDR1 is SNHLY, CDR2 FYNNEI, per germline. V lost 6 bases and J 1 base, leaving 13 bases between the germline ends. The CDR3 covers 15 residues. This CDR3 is CASRSGVGSYNEQFF. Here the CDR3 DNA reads TGTGCCAGCAGGTCGGGAGTGGGGTCCTACAATGAGCAGTTCTTC.

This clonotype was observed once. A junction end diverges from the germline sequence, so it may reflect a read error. CDR3 loop: CASSLEGWAGYAF. The DNA for the CDR3 is TGTGCCAGCAGCTTAGAGGGTTGGGCCGGCTACGCCTTC. The chain has TRBV7-9 and TRBJ1-2; no clear D. The CDR3 runs 13 residues. Germline values: CDR1 SEHNR, CDR2 FQNEAQ (reference sequence). The whole variable domain, remainder taken from reference TRBV7-9 and TRBJ1-2, is DTGVSQNPRHKITKRGQNVTFRCDPISEHNRLYWYRQTLGQGPEFLTYFQNEAQLEKSRLLSDRFSAERPKGSFSTLEIQRTEQGDSAMYLCASSLEGWAGYAFGSGTRLTVV.

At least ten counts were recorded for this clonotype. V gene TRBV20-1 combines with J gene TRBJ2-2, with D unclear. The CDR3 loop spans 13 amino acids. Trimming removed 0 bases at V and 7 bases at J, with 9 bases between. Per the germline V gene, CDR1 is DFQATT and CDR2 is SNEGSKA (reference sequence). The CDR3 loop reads CSARESRGGELFF. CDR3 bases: TGCAGTGCTAGAGAGTCCCGCGGCGGGGAGCTGTTTTTT.

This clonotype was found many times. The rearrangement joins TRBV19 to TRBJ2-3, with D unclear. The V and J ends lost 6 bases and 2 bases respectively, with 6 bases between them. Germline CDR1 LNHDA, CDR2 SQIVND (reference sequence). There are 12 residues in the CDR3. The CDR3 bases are TGTGCCAGTAGGTCCTTCACAGATACGCAGTATTTT. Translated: CASRSFTDTQYF.

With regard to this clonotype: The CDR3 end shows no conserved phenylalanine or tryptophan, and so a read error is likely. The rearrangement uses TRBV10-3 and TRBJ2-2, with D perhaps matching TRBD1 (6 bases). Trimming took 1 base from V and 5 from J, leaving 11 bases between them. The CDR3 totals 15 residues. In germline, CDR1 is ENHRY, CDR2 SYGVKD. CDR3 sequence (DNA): TGTGCCATCAGTGAGTTCTCTACAGGGACCGGGGAGCTGTTTCTT. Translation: CAISEFSTGTGELFL.

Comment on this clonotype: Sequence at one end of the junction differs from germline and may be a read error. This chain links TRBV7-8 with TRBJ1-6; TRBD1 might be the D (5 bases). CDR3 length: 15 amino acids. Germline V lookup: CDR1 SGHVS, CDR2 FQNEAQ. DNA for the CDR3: TGTGCCAGCAGCTTAGCGGTGGGGGATAACTCACCCCTCCACTTT. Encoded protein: CASSLAVGDNSPLHF.

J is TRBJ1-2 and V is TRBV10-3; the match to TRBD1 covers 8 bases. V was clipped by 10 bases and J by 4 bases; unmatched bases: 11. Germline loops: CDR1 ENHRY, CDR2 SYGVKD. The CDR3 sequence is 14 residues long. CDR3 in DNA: TGTGCCACCCGCGCCGGGACAGGTACCTATGGCTACACCTTC. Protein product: CATRAGTGTYGYTF.

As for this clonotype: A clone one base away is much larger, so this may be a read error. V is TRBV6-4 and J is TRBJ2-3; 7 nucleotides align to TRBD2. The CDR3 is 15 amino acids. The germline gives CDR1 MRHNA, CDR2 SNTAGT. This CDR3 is CATQELAEGTDTRYF. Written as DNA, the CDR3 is TGTGCCACCCAAGAGCTAGCGGAGGGAACAGATACGCGGTATTTT.

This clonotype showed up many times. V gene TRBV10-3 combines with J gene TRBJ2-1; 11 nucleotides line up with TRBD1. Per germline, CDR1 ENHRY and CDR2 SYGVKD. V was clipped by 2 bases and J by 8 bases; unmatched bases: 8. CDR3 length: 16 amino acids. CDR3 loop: CAISEPRTGGFDEQFF. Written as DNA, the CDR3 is TGTGCCATCAGTGAGCCCAGGACAGGGGGCTTTGATGAGCAGTTCTTC.

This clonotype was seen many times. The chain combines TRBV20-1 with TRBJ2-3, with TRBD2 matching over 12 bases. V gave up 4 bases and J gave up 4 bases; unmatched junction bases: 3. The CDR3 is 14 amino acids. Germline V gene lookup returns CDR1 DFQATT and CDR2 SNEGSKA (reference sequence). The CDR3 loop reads CSAKLAGGSDTQYF. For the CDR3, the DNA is TGCAGTGCTAAACTAGCGGGGGGCTCAGATACGCAGTATTTT.

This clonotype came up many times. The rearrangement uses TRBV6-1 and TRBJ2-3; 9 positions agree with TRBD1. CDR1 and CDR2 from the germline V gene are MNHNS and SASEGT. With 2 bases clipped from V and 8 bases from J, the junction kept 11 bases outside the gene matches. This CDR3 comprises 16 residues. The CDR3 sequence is CASSESLPGQGGTQYF. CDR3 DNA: TGTGCCAGCAGTGAATCCCTTCCGGGACAGGGTGGTACGCAGTATTTT.

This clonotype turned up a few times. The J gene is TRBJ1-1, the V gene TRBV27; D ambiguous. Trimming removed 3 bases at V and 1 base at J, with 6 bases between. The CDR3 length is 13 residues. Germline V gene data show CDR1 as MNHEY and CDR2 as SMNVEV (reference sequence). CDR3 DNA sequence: TGTGCCAGCAGTTTGGGCCAGAACACTGAAGCTTTCTTT. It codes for CASSLGQNTEAFF.

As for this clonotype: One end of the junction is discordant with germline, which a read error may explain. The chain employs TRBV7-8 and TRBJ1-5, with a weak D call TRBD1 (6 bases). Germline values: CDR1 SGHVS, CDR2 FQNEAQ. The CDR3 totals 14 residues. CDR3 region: CASSISGGGQPQHF. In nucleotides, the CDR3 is TGTGCCAGCAGCATCTCGGGGGGCGGTCAGCCGCAGCATTTT.

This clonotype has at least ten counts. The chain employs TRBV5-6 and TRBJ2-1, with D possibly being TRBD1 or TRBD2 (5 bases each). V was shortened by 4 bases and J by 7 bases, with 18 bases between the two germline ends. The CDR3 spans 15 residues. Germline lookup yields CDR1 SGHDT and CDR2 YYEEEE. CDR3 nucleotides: TGTGCCAGCAGCCGAAACTTAGGGACCGTAAATGAGCAGTTCTTC. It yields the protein CASSRNLGTVNEQFF. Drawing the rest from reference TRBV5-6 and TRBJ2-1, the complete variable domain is DAGVTQSPTHLIKTRGQQVTLRCSPKSGHDTVSWYQQALGQGPQFIFQYYEEEERQRGNFPDRFSGHQFPNYSSELNVNALLLGDSALYLCASSRNLGTVNEQFFGPGTRLTVL.

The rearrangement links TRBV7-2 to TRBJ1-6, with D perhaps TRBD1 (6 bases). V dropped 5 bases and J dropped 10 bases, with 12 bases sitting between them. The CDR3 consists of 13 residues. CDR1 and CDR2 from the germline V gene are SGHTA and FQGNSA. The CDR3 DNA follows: TGTGCCAGCAGCGGCGCGGACAGATCACCCCTCCACTTT. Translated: CASSGADRSPLHF. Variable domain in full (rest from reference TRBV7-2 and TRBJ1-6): GAGVSQSPSNKVTEKGKDVELRCDPISGHTALYWYRQSLGQGLEFLIYFQGNSAPDKSGLPSDRFSAERTGGSVSTLTIQRTQQEDSAVYLCASSGADRSPLHFGNGTRLTVT.

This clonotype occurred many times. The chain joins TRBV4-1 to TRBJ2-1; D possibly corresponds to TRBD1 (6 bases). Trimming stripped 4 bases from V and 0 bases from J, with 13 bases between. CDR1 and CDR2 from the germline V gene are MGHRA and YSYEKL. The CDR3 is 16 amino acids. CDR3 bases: TGCGCCAGCAGCCCCAGGGACACCAACTCCTACAATGAGCAGTTCTTC. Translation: CASSPRDTNSYNEQFF.